The next 19 T cell receptor beta chains were all read from a single sample in a study of regulatory T cells in long-lasting Graves disease. CDR3 regions were amplified by Arm-PCR using iRepertoire HTBI primers to build TCR beta libraries. TCRdb re-derived calls from the multiplex PCR reads in MiXCR, one entry per CDR3 protein. The top ten hold more than 20% of the sample, which has 350,000 to 450,000 distinct CDR3 sequences, 20% seen once. Regarding time point: persistent/refractory GD, antithyroid drugs over 5 years with positive TRAb. The TCR library was made from RNA that had been extracted from PBMCs in TRIzol. Source: peripheral blood mononuclear cells (PBMCs), taken when the disease was refractory, from a patient treated with antithyroid drugs. The source of these receptors is a female donor with Graves disease.

This clonotype appeared a few times. One end of the junction does not line up with germline, which may come from a read error. The CDR3 reads CASSYPSGRTHF. The CDR3 nucleotides are TGTGCCAGCAGTTACCCGAGTGGTAGGACACACTTC. J is TRBJ2-5 and V is TRBV6-2 or TRBV6-3; D perhaps matches TRBD1 (5 bases). CDR1 is MNHEY, CDR2 SVGEGT, per germline. The CDR3 totals 12 residues.

The V and J genes are TRBV29-1 and TRBJ2-5; 8 bases line up with TRBD2. Germline V gene lookup returns CDR1 SQVTM and CDR2 ANQGSEA. J gave up 5 bases and V 6 bases, and 17 bases lay outside the gene matches. There are 16 residues in the CDR3. CDR3 nucleotide sequence: TGCAGCGTATCGGGTATCGCGGGAGGAGGCAGGGAGACCCAGTACTTC. It is translated as CSVSGIAGGGRETQYF.

The chain links TRBV12-3 or TRBV12-4 to TRBJ1-2; D gene unclear. The CDR3 is made up of 15 amino acids. V was pared by 4 bases and J by 4 bases, with 16 bases between. The CDR3 sequence is CASSSRTGGLYGYTF. CDR3 coding DNA: TGTGCCAGCAGTTCCCGGACGGGCGGCCTCTATGGCTACACCTTC.

This clonotype was observed a handful of times. The chain links TRBV7-2 to TRBJ2-5, with 9 bases matching TRBD2. The ends lost 1 base at V and 5 bases at J; junction bases unmatched: 5. This CDR3 spans 15 amino acids. Germline CDR1 is SGHTA and CDR2 is FQGNSA. Here the CDR3 reads CASSLDWTSVETQYF. CDR3 sequence (DNA): TGTGCCAGCAGCTTAGATTGGACTAGCGTGGAGACCCAGTACTTC.

V and J are TRBV7-2 and TRBJ1-5, with D unclear. Germline values: CDR1 SGHTA, CDR2 FQGNSA. This CDR3 region has 14 residues. Trimming stripped 2 bases from V and 4 bases from J, with 9 bases between. The CDR3 nucleotides are TGTGCCAGCAGCTTATCGGGCCATAATCAGCCCCAGCATTTT. The encoded protein is CASSLSGHNQPQHF.

As regards this clonotype: This may stem from a read error, because a much larger clone lies one nucleotide away. The chain uses TRBV6-9 and TRBJ2-7; D may correspond to TRBD1 or TRBD2 (5 bases each). The CDR3 is 20 amino acids. Germline V gene lookup returns CDR1 MNHGY and CDR2 SVAAGI. V was shortened by 4 bases and J by 3 bases, with 31 bases between the two germline ends. Here the CDR3 DNA reads TGTGCCAGCAGTTCCGCGTCCTCCGGGACCAGGACTGGCGGCCTCTACGAGCAGTACTTC. Its protein product is CASSSASSGTRTGGLYEQYF.

There are many counts of this clonotype. The rearrangement joins TRBV28 to TRBJ2-5; 8 positions match TRBD1. Per germline, CDR1 MDHEN and CDR2 SYDVKM. J lost 5 bases, V lost 5 bases, and 7 bases had no gene match. This CDR3 contains 14 residues. This CDR3 is CASSPDRAGETQYF. CDR3 coding DNA: TGTGCCAGCAGTCCGGACAGGGCGGGGGAGACCCAGTACTTC.

The CDR3 region has the DNA TGCAGTGCACGGACAGGGGGCAACAATCAGCCCCAGCATTTT. Protein: CSARTGGNNQPQHF. The chain uses TRBV20-1 and TRBJ1-5; 11 positions match TRBD1. CDR3 length: 14 residues. CDR1 DFQATT and CDR2 SNEGSKA come from the germline V gene (reference sequence). Germline trimming cut 6 bases from V and 3 bases from J; bases unmatched to any gene: 4.

This clonotype was detected ten times or more. The CDR3 bases are TGCGCCAGCAGTGGAGGGGGGGCTGAGGAGACCCAGTACTTC. Its protein is CASSGGGAEETQYF. The chain links TRBV10-1 to TRBJ2-5; D perhaps matches TRBD2 (7 bases). Trimming removed 4 bases at V and 5 bases at J, with 14 bases between. The CDR3 runs 14 residues. Germline lookup yields CDR1 WNHNN and CDR2 SYGVQD (reference sequence).

The chain couples TRBV7-2 to TRBJ2-7; 7 bases align to TRBD2. The CDR3 consists of 14 residues. The germline CDR1 and CDR2 sequences are SGHTA and FQGNSA. The J segment lost 0 bases and the V segment lost 5 bases, leaving 4 bases of the junction unmatched. The CDR3 nucleotides read TGTGCCAGCAGCCCCGGGGGGATCTCCTACGAGCAGTACTTC. As protein: CASSPGGISYEQYF.

The CDR3: CASRGLAGGPEQYF. CDR3 in DNA: TGTGCCAGCAGGGGACTAGCGGGAGGGCCGGAGCAGTACTTC. This chain joins TRBV28 and TRBJ2-7, with 16 bases lining up with TRBD2. CDR1 is MDHEN, CDR2 SYDVKM, per germline. J was trimmed by 7 bases and V by 6 bases; bases with no gene match: 3. This CDR3 region has 14 residues.

In this sample, this clonotype turned up many times. This chain uses TRBV2 with TRBJ2-2, with 10 positions matching TRBD2. Trimming removed 6 bases from V and 4 bases from J; junction bases left unmatched: 8. This CDR3 comprises 16 residues. Germline loops: CDR1 SNHLY, CDR2 FYNNEI. CDR3 region: CASSVTSGKSTGELFF. CDR3 DNA: TGTGCCAGCAGCGTAACTAGCGGGAAATCCACCGGGGAGCTGTTTTTT.

At least ten counts were recorded for this clonotype. V is TRBV11-2 and J is TRBJ1-5, with D possibly being TRBD1 (5 bases). CDR1 SGHAT and CDR2 FQNNGV come from the germline V gene. CDR3 length equals 14 residues. V lost 3 bases and J 6 bases, leaving 12 bases between the germline ends. The CDR3 DNA sequence: TGTGCCAGCAGCTTGTCCAGGGAATCTCAGCCCCAGCATTTT. Translation: CASSLSRESQPQHF.

The V call is TRBV28, the J call TRBJ2-7, with a tentative D call TRBD2 (5 bases). The CDR3 consists of 16 residues. Germline V CDR1 and CDR2: MDHEN, SYDVKM. V was shortened by 1 base and J by 5 bases, with 18 bases between the two germline ends. The CDR3 sequence: CASSLYSGAGTDEQYF. Written as DNA, the CDR3 is TGTGCCAGCAGTTTATATAGTGGTGCGGGTACAGACGAGCAGTACTTC.

J is TRBJ2-2 and V is TRBV3-1; no clear D gene. V was pared by 3 bases and J by 6 bases, with 8 bases between. This CDR3 is built from 13 residues. CDR1 LGHDT and CDR2 YNNKEL come from the germline V gene (reference sequence). The CDR3 region has the DNA TGTGCCAGCAGCCACAGGAATTCCGGGGAGCTGTTTTTT. Its translation: CASSHRNSGELFF.

About this clonotype: This may be a read error, as it is one base from a much larger clone. The J gene is TRBJ2-7, the V gene TRBV30, with D perhaps matching TRBD1 (5 bases). V lost 0 bases and J 3 bases, leaving 6 bases between the germline ends. CDR3 length: 12 amino acids. Germline-derived CDR1 and CDR2 are GTSNPN and SVGIG (reference sequence). This chain's CDR3 is CAWSVQVYEQYF. The CDR3 coding sequence is TGTGCCTGGAGTGTACAGGTCTACGAGCAGTACTTC.

The rearrangement uses TRBV2 and TRBJ1-6; possible D gene TRBD1, 6 bases. The CDR3 contains 15 residues. The ends were cut back, 2 bases at V and 9 bases at J, with 14 bases in the middle. Germline-derived CDR1 and CDR2 are SNHLY and FYNNEI. The CDR3 nucleotides read TGTGCCAGCAGTGAAAGGACAGTCCTCATTTCACCCCTCCACTTT. Translation: CASSERTVLISPLHF.

This clonotype was seen more than once but under ten times. The V gene is TRBV5-1, the J gene TRBJ2-1; TRBD2 matches at 13 bases. V shed 3 bases, J shed 5 bases, and the junction held 20 bases outside the gene matches. This CDR3 region has 21 residues. Germline V gene data show CDR1 as SGHRS and CDR2 as YFSETQ. For the CDR3, the DNA is TGCGCCAGCAGCTCCGGGCTACTTGGGACTAGCGGGATTGTGGCTAACAATGAGCAGTTCTTC. It specifies CASSSGLLGTSGIVANNEQFF. Using reference TRBV5-1 and TRBJ2-1 for the parts outside the CDR3, the full variable domain is KAGVTQTPRYLIKTRGQQVTLSCSPISGHRSVSWYQQTPGQGLQFLFEYFSETQRNKGNFPGRFSGRQFSNSRSEMNVSTLELGDSALYLCASSSGLLGTSGIVANNEQFFGPGTRLTVL.

This clonotype showed up many times. The V gene is TRBV7-2, the J gene TRBJ1-2; D uncertain. The germline CDR1 and CDR2 sequences are SGHTA and FQGNSA. CDR3 length equals 15 residues. V gave up 5 bases and J gave up 5 bases, with 18 bases separating them. The CDR3 loop is CASSLYSDGRYGYTF. The CDR3 bases are TGTGCCAGCAGCCTTTACTCCGACGGACGATATGGCTACACCTTC.